This T cell receptor (beta chain) was sequenced during a study of T cell responses to AZD1222 COVID-19 vaccine. Broader study findings: Regions 160-218 and 743-854 held dominance among vaccine-associated CD4 TCRs, which spanned spike. Within unmutated variant regions lay the reported targets of nearly half of spike-specific TCRs. Donors in the cohort were predominantly white British and more often female, and clonal diversity was possibly underestimated.

Assay: immunoSEQ multiplex PCR; the TCRdb copy retains only in-frame clones and omits some. This table has fewer than 120,000 clones, over 90% appearing once. About this clone: The antigen remains unidentified.

Second-dose recipients at about 4 or about 12 weeks were treated as one pooled group. This material consisted of peripheral blood, taken 28 days after the second AZD1222 dose. This receptor was obtained from an adult who received the AZD1222 COVID-19 vaccine.

CDR3 sequence reads: CASSIQERETQYF. CDR3 coding DNA: TGTGCCAGCAGTATACAGGAGAGAGAGACCCAGTACTTC. The gene calls are TRBV12-3 or TRBV12-4 and TRBJ2-5, with TRBD1 as a possible D gene (5 bases). V gave up 5 bases and J gave up 4 bases, with 11 bases separating them. The CDR3 totals 13 residues.